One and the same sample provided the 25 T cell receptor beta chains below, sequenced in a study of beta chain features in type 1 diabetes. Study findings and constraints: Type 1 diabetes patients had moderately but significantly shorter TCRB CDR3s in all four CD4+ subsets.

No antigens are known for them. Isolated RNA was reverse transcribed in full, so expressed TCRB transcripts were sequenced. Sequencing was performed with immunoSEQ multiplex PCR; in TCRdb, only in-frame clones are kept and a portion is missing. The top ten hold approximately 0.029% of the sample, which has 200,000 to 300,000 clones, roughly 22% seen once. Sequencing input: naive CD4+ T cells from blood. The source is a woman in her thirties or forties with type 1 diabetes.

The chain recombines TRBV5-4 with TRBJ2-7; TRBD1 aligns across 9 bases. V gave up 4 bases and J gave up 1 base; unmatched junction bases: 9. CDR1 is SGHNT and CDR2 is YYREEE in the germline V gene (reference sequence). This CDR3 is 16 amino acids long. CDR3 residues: CASSAGQGTGSYEQYF. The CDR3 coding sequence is TGTGCCAGCAGCGCGGGACAGGGTACAGGGTCCTACGAGCAGTACTTC. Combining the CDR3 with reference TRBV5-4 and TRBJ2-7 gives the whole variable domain ETGVTQSPTHLIKTRGQQVTLRCSSQSGHNTVSWYQQALGQGPQFIFQYYREEENGRGNFPPRFSGLQFPNYSSELNVNALELDDSALYLCASSAGQGTGSYEQYFGPGTRLTVT.

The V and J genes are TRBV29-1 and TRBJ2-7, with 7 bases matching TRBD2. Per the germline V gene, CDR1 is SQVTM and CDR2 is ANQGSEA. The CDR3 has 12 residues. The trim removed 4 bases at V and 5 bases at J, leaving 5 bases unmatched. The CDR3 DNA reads TGCAGCGTTGCCGGAGCGGGGCACGAGCAGTACTTC. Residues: CSVAGAGHEQYF.

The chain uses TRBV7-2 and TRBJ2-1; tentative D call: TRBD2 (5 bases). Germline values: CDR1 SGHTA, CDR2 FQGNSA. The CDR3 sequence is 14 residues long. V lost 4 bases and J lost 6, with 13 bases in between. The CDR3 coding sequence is TGTGCCAGCAGCTGGGAACGGACTCCCAATGAGCAGTTCTTC. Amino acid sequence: CASSWERTPNEQFF.

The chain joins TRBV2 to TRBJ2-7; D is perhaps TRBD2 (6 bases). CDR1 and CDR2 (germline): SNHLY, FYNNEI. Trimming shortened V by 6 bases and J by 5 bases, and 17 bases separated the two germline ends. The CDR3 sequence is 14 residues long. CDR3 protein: CASRGVAAAHEQYF. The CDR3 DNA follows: TGTGCCAGCAGAGGGGTAGCGGCCGCGCACGAGCAGTACTTC.

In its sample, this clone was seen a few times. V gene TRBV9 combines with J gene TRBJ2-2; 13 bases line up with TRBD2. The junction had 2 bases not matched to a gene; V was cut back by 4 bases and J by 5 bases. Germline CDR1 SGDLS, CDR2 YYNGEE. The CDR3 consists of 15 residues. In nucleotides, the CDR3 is TGTGCCAGCAGCCTGGGACTAGCGGGGACCGGGGAGCTGTTTTTT. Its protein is CASSLGLAGTGELFF. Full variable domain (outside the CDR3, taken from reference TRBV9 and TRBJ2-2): DSGVTQTPKHLITATGQRVTLRCSPRSGDLSVYWYQQSLDQGLQFLIQYYNGEERAKGNILERFSAQQFPDLHSELNLSSLELGDSALYFCASSLGLAGTGELFFGEGSRLTVL.

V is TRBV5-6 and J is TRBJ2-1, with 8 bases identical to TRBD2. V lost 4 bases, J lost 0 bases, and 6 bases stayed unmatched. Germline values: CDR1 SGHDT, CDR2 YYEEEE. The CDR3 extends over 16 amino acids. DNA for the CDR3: TGTGCCAGCAGCCGACTAGCGCTCCCCTCCTACAATGAGCAGTTCTTC. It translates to CASSRLALPSYNEQFF. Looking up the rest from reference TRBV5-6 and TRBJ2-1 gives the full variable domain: DAGVTQSPTHLIKTRGQQVTLRCSPKSGHDTVSWYQQALGQGPQFIFQYYEEEERQRGNFPDRFSGHQFPNYSSELNVNALLLGDSALYLCASSRLALPSYNEQFFGPGTRLTVL.

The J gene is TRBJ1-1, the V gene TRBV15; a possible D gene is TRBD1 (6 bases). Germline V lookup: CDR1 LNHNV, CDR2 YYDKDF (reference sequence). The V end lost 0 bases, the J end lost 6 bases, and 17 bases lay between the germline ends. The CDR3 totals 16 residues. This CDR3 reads CATSRDLGRGSPEAFF. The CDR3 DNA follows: TGTGCCACCAGCAGAGATTTGGGCAGGGGTTCCCCTGAAGCTTTCTTT.

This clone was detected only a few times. The CDR3 sequence: CATITGGAEQYF. As DNA, the CDR3 is TGTGCCACCATAACAGGGGGCGCCGAGCAGTACTTC. The chain carries TRBV28 and TRBJ2-7; 9 bases align to TRBD1. The trim removed 10 bases at V and 6 bases at J, leaving 7 bases unmatched. The CDR3 loop spans 12 amino acids. CDR1 MDHEN and CDR2 SYDVKM come from the germline V gene.

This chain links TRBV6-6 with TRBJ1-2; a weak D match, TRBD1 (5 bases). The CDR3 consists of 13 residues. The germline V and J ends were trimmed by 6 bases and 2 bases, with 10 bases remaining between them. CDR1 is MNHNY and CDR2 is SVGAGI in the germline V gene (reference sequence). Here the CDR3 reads CASRMDMNYGYTF. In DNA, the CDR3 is TGTGCCAGCAGGATGGACATGAACTATGGCTACACCTTC.

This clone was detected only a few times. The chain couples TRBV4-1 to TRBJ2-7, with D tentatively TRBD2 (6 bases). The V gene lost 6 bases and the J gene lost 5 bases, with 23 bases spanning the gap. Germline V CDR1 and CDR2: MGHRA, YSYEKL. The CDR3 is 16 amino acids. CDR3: CASSPPTGGPGHEQYF. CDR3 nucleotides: TGCGCCAGCAGTCCGCCCACTGGAGGGCCGGGCCACGAGCAGTACTTC.

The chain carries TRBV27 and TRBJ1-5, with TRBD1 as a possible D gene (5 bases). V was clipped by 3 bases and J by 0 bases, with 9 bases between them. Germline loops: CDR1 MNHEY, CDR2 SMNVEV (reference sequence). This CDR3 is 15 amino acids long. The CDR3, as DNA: TGTGCCAGCAGTTTCGCAGGGCCTAGCAATCAGCCCCAGCATTTT. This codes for CASSFAGPSNQPQHF.

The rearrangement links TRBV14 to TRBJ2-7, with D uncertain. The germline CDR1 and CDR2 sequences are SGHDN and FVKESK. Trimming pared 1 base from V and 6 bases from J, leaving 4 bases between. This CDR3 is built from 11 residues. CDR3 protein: CASSQAREQYF. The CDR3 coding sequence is TGTGCCAGCAGCCAAGCTCGCGAGCAGTACTTC.

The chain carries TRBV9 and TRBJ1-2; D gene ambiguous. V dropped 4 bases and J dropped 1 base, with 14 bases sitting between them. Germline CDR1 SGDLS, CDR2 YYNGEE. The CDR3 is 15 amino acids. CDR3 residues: CASSPNSQINYGYTF. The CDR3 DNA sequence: TGTGCCAGCAGCCCGAACAGCCAAATTAACTATGGCTACACCTTC.

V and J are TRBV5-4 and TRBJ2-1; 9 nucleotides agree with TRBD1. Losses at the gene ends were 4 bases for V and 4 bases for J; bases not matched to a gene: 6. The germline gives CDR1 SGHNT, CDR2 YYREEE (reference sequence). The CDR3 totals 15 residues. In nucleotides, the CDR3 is TGTGCCAGCAGCACGGGACAGGGATTTTACAATGAGCAGTTCTTC. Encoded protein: CASSTGQGFYNEQFF.

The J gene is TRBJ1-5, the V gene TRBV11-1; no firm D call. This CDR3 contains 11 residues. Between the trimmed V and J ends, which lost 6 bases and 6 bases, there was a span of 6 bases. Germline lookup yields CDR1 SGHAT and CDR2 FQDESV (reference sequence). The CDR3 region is CASRSGQPQHF. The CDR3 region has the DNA TGTGCCAGCAGGTCGGGTCAGCCCCAGCATTTT.

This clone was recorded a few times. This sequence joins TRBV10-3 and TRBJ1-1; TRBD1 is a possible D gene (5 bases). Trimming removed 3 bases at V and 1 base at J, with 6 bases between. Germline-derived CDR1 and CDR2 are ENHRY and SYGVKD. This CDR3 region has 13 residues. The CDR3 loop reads CAISDQGNTEAFF. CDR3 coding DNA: TGTGCCATCAGTGATCAGGGGAACACTGAAGCTTTCTTT.

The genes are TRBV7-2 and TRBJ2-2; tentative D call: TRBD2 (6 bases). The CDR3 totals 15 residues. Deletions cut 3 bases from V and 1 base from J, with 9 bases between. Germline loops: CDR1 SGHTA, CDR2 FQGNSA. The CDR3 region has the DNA TGTGCCAGCAGCTTCGGCGGGAAGAACACCGGGGAGCTGTTTTTT. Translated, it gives CASSFGGKNTGELFF.

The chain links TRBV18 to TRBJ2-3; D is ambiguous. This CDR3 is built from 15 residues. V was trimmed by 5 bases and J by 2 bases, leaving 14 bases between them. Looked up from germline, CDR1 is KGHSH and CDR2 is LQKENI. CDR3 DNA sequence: TGTGCCAGCTCAATACGGTCCCAGGCCACAGATACGCAGTATTTT. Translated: CASSIRSQATDTQYF.

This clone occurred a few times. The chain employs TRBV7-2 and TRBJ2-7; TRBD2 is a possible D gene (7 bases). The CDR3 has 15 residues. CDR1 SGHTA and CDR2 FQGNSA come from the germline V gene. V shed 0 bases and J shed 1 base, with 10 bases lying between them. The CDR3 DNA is TGTGCCAGCAGCTTAGCGGGAGGGGGATCCTACGAGCAGTACTTC. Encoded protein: CASSLAGGGSYEQYF.

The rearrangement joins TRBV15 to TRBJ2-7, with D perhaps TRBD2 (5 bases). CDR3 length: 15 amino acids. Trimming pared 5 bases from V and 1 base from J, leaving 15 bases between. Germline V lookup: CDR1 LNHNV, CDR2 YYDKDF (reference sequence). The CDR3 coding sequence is TGTGCCACCAGCTTAGGTACTCGGGGTTCCTACGAGCAGTACTTC. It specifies CATSLGTRGSYEQYF.

CDR3 amino acids: CASSLGTGTAYEQYF. CDR3 bases: TGCGCCAGCAGCTTGGGGACAGGGACCGCCTACGAGCAGTACTTC. The chain employs TRBV5-1 and TRBJ2-7; 8 bases align to TRBD1. This CDR3 has 15 amino acids. The germline CDR1 and CDR2 sequences are SGHRS and YFSETQ. With V trimmed by 0 bases and J by 2 bases, 4 bases remained unmatched.

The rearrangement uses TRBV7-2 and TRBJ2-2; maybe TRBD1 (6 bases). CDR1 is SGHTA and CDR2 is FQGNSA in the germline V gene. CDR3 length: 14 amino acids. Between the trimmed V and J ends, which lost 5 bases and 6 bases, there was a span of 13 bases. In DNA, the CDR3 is TGTGCCAGCAGCGTACAGGGAACAGCCGGGGAGCTGTTTTTT. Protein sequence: CASSVQGTAGELFF.

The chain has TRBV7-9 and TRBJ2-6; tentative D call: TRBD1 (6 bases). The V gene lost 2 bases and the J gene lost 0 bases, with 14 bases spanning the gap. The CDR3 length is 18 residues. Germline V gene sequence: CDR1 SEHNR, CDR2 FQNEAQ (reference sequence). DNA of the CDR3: TGTGCCAGCAGCTTAATACCGGGACACCTCTCTGGGGCCAACGTCCTGACTTTC. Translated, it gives CASSLIPGHLSGANVLTF.

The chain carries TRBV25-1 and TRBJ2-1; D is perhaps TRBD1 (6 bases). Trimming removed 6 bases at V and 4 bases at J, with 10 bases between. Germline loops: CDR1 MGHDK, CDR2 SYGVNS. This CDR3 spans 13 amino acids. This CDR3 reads CASSPDSYNEQFF. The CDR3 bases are TGTGCCAGCAGCCCGGACAGTTACAATGAGCAGTTCTTC. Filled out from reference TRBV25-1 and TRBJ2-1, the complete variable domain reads EADIYQTPRYLVIGTGKKITLECSQTMGHDKMYWYQQDPGMELHLIHYSYGVNSTEKGDLSSESTVSRIRTEHFPLTLESARPSHTSQYLCASSPDSYNEQFFGPGTRLTVL.

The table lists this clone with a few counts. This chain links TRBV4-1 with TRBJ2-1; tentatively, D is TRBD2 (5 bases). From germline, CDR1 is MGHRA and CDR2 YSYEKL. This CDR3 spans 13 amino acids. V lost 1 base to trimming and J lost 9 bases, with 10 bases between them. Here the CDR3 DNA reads TGCGCCAGCAGCCAAGGAGGGTGGGGTGAGCAGTTCTTC. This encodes CASSQGGWGEQFF.